These 12 T cell receptor beta chains share one sample of origin, sequenced in a study of OX40 agonist ivuxolimab in advanced cancers. This table comes from immunoSEQ multiplex PCR, and its TCRdb copy is limited to in-frame clones, with some not included. The repertoire holds 73,000 or so clones, with 82% as singletons. The specimen was CD4+ or CD8+ T cells sorted from blood, collected in a trial of the OX40 agonist ivuxolimab. These receptors were collected from an adult with an advanced solid tumor such as melanoma, head and neck, liver or kidney cancer.

The chain couples TRBV15 to TRBJ2-5, with D possibly TRBD1 on 6 matching bases. Trimming cost V 1 base and J 5 bases, with 17 bases left between them. Germline CDR1 reads LNHNV; CDR2 reads YYDKDF (reference sequence). This CDR3 spans 16 amino acids. The chain's CDR3 is CATSRGIGQFTETQYF. The CDR3 coding sequence is TGTGCCACCAGCAGAGGAATTGGACAGTTCACGGAGACCCAGTACTTC.

The chain recombines TRBV27 with TRBJ2-7, with 9 nucleotides matching TRBD1. Germline V CDR1 and CDR2: MNHEY, SMNVEV (reference sequence). V lost 5 bases, J lost 6 bases, and 5 bases stayed unmatched. The CDR3 runs to 13 residues. CDR3 DNA sequence: TGTGCCAGCAGTGGGACAGGGACGGGCGAGCAGTACTTC. Translating it yields CASSGTGTGEQYF.

CDR3 protein: CASSPRVGYTF. DNA of the CDR3: TGTGCCAGCAGCCCCAGGGTTGGCTACACCTTC. The rearrangement joins TRBV28 to TRBJ1-2; D is possibly TRBD1 (5 bases). Trimming stripped 6 bases from V and 7 bases from J, with 9 bases between. The CDR3 totals 11 residues. Germline V CDR1 and CDR2: MDHEN, SYDVKM.

J is TRBJ1-5 and V is TRBV4-1; D may be TRBD1 (5 bases). The CDR3 is 16 amino acids. Trimming left V 8 bases short and J 0 bases short, with 17 bases between. Germline V CDR1 and CDR2: MGHRA, YSYEKL. CDR3: CASGTFTTVSNQPQHF. In DNA form, the CDR3 reads TGCGCCAGCGGGACTTTTACGACTGTTAGCAATCAGCCCCAGCATTTT.

The CDR3 DNA reads as TGTGCCATCAGGGGGACAGCTAACTATGGCTACACCTTC. It translates to CAIRGTANYGYTF. This chain uses TRBV10-3 with TRBJ1-2; 7 bases line up with TRBD1. CDR1 and CDR2 (germline): ENHRY, SYGVKD. CDR3 length: 13 residues. Trimming cost V 6 bases and J 0 bases; bases outside gene matches: 1.

CDR3 in DNA: TGTGCCAGCAGCTCCGCAATGAACACTGAAGCTTTCTTT. Amino acid sequence: CASSSAMNTEAFF. This sequence joins TRBV11-3 and TRBJ1-1, with D unclear. The CDR3 loop spans 13 amino acids. Trimming shortened V by 4 bases and J by 0 bases, and 6 bases separated the two germline ends. Per germline, CDR1 SGHNT and CDR2 YENEEA. The full variable domain, in which reference TRBV11-3 and TRBJ1-1 provide the parts outside the CDR3, is EAGVVQSPRYKIIEKKQPVAFWCNPISGHNTLYWYLQNLGQGPELLIRYENEEAVDDSQLPKDRFSAERLKGVDSTLKIQPAELGDSAVYLCASSSAMNTEAFFGQGTRLTVV.

The J gene is TRBJ1-5, the V gene TRBV5-6; D is unclear. Per the germline V gene, CDR1 is SGHDT and CDR2 is YYEEEE. The CDR3 length is 15 residues. Trimming stripped 1 base from V and 0 bases from J, with 8 bases between. CDR3 DNA: TGTGCCAGCAGCTTGCGAGTTTTTAGCAATCAGCCCCAGCATTTT. Its translation is CASSLRVFSNQPQHF.

This chain joins TRBV7-9 and TRBJ2-3; no definite D call. CDR3 length equals 13 residues. V lost 3 bases and J 5 bases, leaving 9 bases between the germline ends. Germline CDR1 SEHNR, CDR2 FQNEAQ (reference sequence). CDR3 loop: CASSLGWGDTQYF. CDR3 bases: TGTGCCAGCAGCTTGGGTTGGGGAGATACGCAGTATTTT. The variable domain in full, with the rest retrieved from reference TRBV7-9 and TRBJ2-3, is DTGVSQNPRHKITKRGQNVTFRCDPISEHNRLYWYRQTLGQGPEFLTYFQNEAQLEKSRLLSDRFSAERPKGSFSTLEIQRTEQGDSAMYLCASSLGWGDTQYFGPGTRLTVL.

The rearrangement uses TRBV9 and TRBJ1-5; D not certain. CDR3 length equals 14 residues. Trimming took 0 bases from V and 4 from J, leaving 8 bases between them. Germline V gene sequence: CDR1 SGDLS, CDR2 YYNGEE. Here the CDR3 DNA reads TGTGCCAGCAGCGTAGGGGCGCAGAATCAGCCCCAGCATTTT. Translation: CASSVGAQNQPQHF.

The gene calls are TRBV2 and TRBJ2-5; D may match TRBD1 or TRBD2 (7 bases each). Per the germline V gene, CDR1 is SNHLY and CDR2 is FYNNEI. With 6 bases removed from V and 4 bases from J, the gap between germline ends came to 12 bases. The CDR3 consists of 13 residues. The chain's CDR3 is CASRAGQLETQYF. The DNA for the CDR3 is TGTGCCAGCAGAGCGGGACAGTTAGAGACCCAGTACTTC.

The chain couples TRBV2 to TRBJ2-5; 9 bases align to TRBD1. The CDR3 length is 14 residues. Germline V CDR1 and CDR2: SNHLY, FYNNEI. V lost 7 bases to trimming and J lost 5 bases; unmatched junction nucleotides: 8. CDR3 nucleotides: TGTGCCAGCATCAGGACAGGGGTTGGTGAGACCCAGTACTTC. This encodes CASIRTGVGETQYF.

This clone was observed a few times. The chain links TRBV7-2 to TRBJ2-1; D is ambiguous. This CDR3 has 11 residues. V was shortened by 5 bases and J by 7 bases, with 6 bases between the two germline ends. CDR1 SGHTA and CDR2 FQGNSA come from the germline V gene. As DNA, the CDR3 is TGTGCCAGCAGCATGTTGAATGAGCAGTTCTTC. It yields the protein CASSMLNEQFF.